This T cell receptor (beta chain) appears in the sequencing data of a study of tumor and adjacent non-tumor tissue in lung cancer. Background on the study: Aged about 31 to 80 years, patients included about 11 men and roughly 5 women with stage I to III disease. Samples averaged roughly 4 million productive TCRbeta reads each. General observations from the study: TCR diversity was significantly greater in tumor than normal lung tissue.

The template was RNA from unsorted bulk tissue. More than 3 cm separated this lung sample from the edge of the tumor. Donors were chemotherapy-naive, newly diagnosed lung cancer surgical patients in China, August–late 2014. Regarding this clonotype: Its target is unknown.

TCRbeta libraries were built with three rounds of nested PCR, modified from ARM-PCR. TCRdb fed the multiplex PCR reads into MiXCR, producing one record per CDR3 protein. The sample records about 43,000 distinct CDR3 sequences, 60% being singletons. V was clipped by 5 bases and J by 8 bases, with 16 bases between them. This CDR3 has 14 amino acids. Germline V CDR1 and CDR2: MNHEY, SVGAGI. Sequences were obtained from distant non-tumor lung tissue. The TCR comes from a middle-aged man with non-small cell lung cancer. The chain carries TRBV6-5 and TRBJ2-1, with D perhaps TRBD2 (5 bases). CDR3 DNA: TGTGCCAGCAGTCGCTGGTCAGAGGGCGATGAGCAGTTCTTC. It yields the protein CASSRWSEGDEQFF.